Below, 18 T cell receptor beta chains from the same sample are listed, as sequenced in a study of blood T cell repertoires in COVID-19. Sequencing was performed with immunoSEQ multiplex PCR; in TCRdb, only in-frame clones are kept and a portion is missing. The sample shows roughly 310,000 clones, roughly nine tenths of them seen only once. The sample consisted of PBMCs or T cells enriched from blood (not recorded which). These receptor sequences come from a man aged 55-75 years who had recovered from COVID-19.

The chain recombines TRBV6-6 with TRBJ1-3; 7 bases match TRBD1. Germline lookup yields CDR1 MNHNY and CDR2 SVGAGI (reference sequence). The trim removed 5 bases at V and 0 bases at J, leaving 10 bases unmatched. This CDR3 comprises 17 residues. DNA for the CDR3: TGTGCCAGCAGTCTCAACGCCTGGACAGGCTCTGGAAACACCATATATTTT. Protein product: CASSLNAWTGSGNTIYF.

This chain links TRBV9 with TRBJ2-1; a possible D gene is TRBD2 (5 bases). The CDR3 covers 14 residues. Germline values: CDR1 SGDLS, CDR2 YYNGEE. V lost 3 bases to trimming and J lost 2 bases, with 9 bases between them. This chain's CDR3 is CASSAGLPYNEQFF. The DNA for the CDR3 is TGTGCCAGCAGCGCCGGACTCCCCTACAATGAGCAGTTCTTC.

This chain uses TRBV7-9 with TRBJ1-2; D is perhaps TRBD1 (5 bases). Germline values: CDR1 SEHNR, CDR2 FQNEAQ (reference sequence). V gave up 2 bases and J gave up 7 bases, with 8 bases separating them. This CDR3 region has 12 residues. As DNA, the CDR3 is TGTGCCAGCAGCTTACCCAGGGCTGGCTACACCTTC. This gives the protein CASSLPRAGYTF.

This clone appeared many times. This chain uses TRBV19 with TRBJ1-5; tentatively, D is TRBD1 (6 bases). The CDR3 has 14 amino acids. From germline, CDR1 is LNHDA and CDR2 SQIVND (reference sequence). Trimming pared 5 bases from V and 2 bases from J, leaving 10 bases between. The CDR3 spells CASSQGFGNQPQHF. The DNA for the CDR3 is TGTGCCAGTAGTCAGGGGTTTGGCAATCAGCCCCAGCATTTT. Supplemented by reference TRBV19 and TRBJ1-5, the full variable domain reads DGGITQSPKYLFRKEGQNVTLSCEQNLNHDAMYWYRQDPGQGLRLIYYSQIVNDFQKGDIAEGYSVSREKKESFPLTVTSAQKNPTAFYLCASSQGFGNQPQHFGDGTRLSIL.

The chain employs TRBV7-2 and TRBJ1-3; perhaps TRBD1 as D (6 bases). The length of the CDR3 is 15 residues. The germline V gene encodes CDR1 SGHTA and CDR2 FQGNSA. V lost 4 bases, J lost 4 bases, and 14 bases lay in between. CDR3 nucleotide sequence: TGTGCCAGCAGCTCGAGGACAGCGCCCGGAAACACCATATATTTT. Encoded protein: CASSSRTAPGNTIYF.

The genes are TRBV4-3 and TRBJ2-7, with 7 bases lining up with TRBD2. The CDR3 has 17 amino acids. CDR1 is LGHNA, CDR2 YSLEER, per germline. The V and J ends lost 3 bases and 3 bases, in that order; junction bases with no gene match: 14. The CDR3 region has the DNA TGCGCCAGCAGCCAGGCGACTAGCCTGGGCTATCGCTACGAGCAGTACTTC. This codes for CASSQATSLGYRYEQYF.

This sequence joins TRBV30 and TRBJ1-1; D is undetermined. Trimming cost V 0 bases and J 1 base, with 6 bases left between them. The CDR3 extends over 13 amino acids. CDR1 is GTSNPN, CDR2 SVGIG, per germline (reference sequence). The CDR3 region has the DNA TGTGCCTGGAGTGTGAGACAGAACACTGAAGCTTTCTTT. It yields the protein CAWSVRQNTEAFF. The full variable domain, in which reference TRBV30 and TRBJ1-1 provide the parts outside the CDR3, is SQTIHQWPATLVQPVGSPLSLECTVEGTSNPNLYWYRQAAGRGLQLLFYSVGIGQISSEVPQNLSASRPQDRQFILSSKKLLLSDSGFYLCAWSVRQNTEAFFGQGTRLTVV.

The CDR3 loop reads CASSPAGGNQPQHF. The CDR3 region has the DNA TGTGCCAGCTCCCCGGCAGGTGGCAATCAGCCCCAGCATTTT. The chain links TRBV6-5 to TRBJ1-5; no clear D gene. The V gene lost 8 bases and the J gene lost 2 bases, with 13 bases spanning the gap. This CDR3 has 14 residues. CDR1 is MNHEY, CDR2 SVGAGI, per germline.

This rearrangement joins TRBV11-2 to TRBJ2-5; no clear D. Germline CDR1 and CDR2: SGHAT and FQNNGV. V dropped 5 bases and J dropped 0 bases, with 10 bases sitting between them. This CDR3 has 14 residues. The CDR3 region is CASSPNDNQETQYF. For the CDR3, the DNA is TGTGCCAGCAGCCCTAACGACAACCAAGAGACCCAGTACTTC.

This chain uses TRBV5-1 with TRBJ2-2; no reliable D call. The CDR3 totals 14 residues. V dropped 1 base and J dropped 3 bases, with 7 bases sitting between them. Germline V gene data show CDR1 as SGHRS and CDR2 as YFSETQ. CDR3 in amino acids: CASSLWQDTGELFF. CDR3 DNA sequence: TGCGCCAGCAGCTTGTGGCAGGACACCGGGGAGCTGTTTTTT.

This chain uses TRBV18 with TRBJ2-5, with TRBD2 identical over 7 bases. The CDR3 loop spans 16 amino acids. The V and J ends lost 3 bases and 1 base, in that order; junction bases with no gene match: 8. Per the germline V gene, CDR1 is KGHSH and CDR2 is LQKENI. For the CDR3, the DNA is TGTGCCAGCTCACCGAGGGCAGCGGGGTCCCAAGAGACCCAGTACTTC. It yields the protein CASSPRAAGSQETQYF.

The chain recombines TRBV7-9 with TRBJ1-3; maybe TRBD1 (5 bases). Germline V gene lookup returns CDR1 SEHNR and CDR2 FQNEAQ (reference sequence). The CDR3 covers 12 residues. V gave up 6 bases and J gave up 9 bases, with 12 bases separating them. The CDR3 nucleotides read TGTGCCAGCAGGGGTAACAGGCCCACCATATATTTT. It is translated as CASRGNRPTIYF. Looking up the rest from reference TRBV7-9 and TRBJ1-3 gives the full variable domain: DTGVSQNPRHKITKRGQNVTFRCDPISEHNRLYWYRQTLGQGPEFLTYFQNEAQLEKSRLLSDRFSAERPKGSFSTLEIQRTEQGDSAMYLCASRGNRPTIYFGEGSWLTVV.

The chain employs TRBV28 and TRBJ2-3; D may be TRBD1 (6 bases). CDR3 size: 15 residues. Looked up from germline, CDR1 is MDHEN and CDR2 is SYDVKM. V lost 5 bases to trimming and J lost 1 base, with 13 bases between them. In nucleotides, the CDR3 is TGTGCCAGCAGTACAAGACAGGACCGCACAGATACGCAGTATTTT. As protein: CASSTRQDRTDTQYF.

Written as DNA, the CDR3 is TGTGCCAGCAGCCAAGTTCTAGTCAACTCCTACGAGCAGTACTTC. Its protein product is CASSQVLVNSYEQYF. The chain employs TRBV3-1 (or the pseudogene TRBV3-2) and TRBJ2-7, with no clear D. There are 15 residues in the CDR3. V was trimmed by 1 base and J by 0 bases, leaving 10 bases between them. Germline CDR1 LGHDT, CDR2 YNNKEL (reference sequence).

Only one count was recorded for this clone. The chain employs TRBV24-1 and TRBJ1-4, with 11 bases that match TRBD1. Germline V CDR1 and CDR2: KGHDR, SFDVKD. The V segment lost 2 bases and the J segment 5 bases; nucleotides outside the gene matches: 6. This CDR3 spans 17 amino acids. The CDR3 DNA reads as TGTGCCACCAGTGATTCTCTTGGGACAGGGGGGAATGAAAAACTGTTTTTT. This codes for CATSDSLGTGGNEKLFF.

The gene calls are TRBV3-1 (or the pseudogene TRBV3-2) and TRBJ1-2, with 7 bases identical to TRBD1. After removal of 3 bases from V and 5 bases from J, the junction contained 9 bases not matched to a gene. Germline CDR1 and CDR2: LGHDT and YNNKEL (reference sequence). This CDR3 spans 15 amino acids. The chain's CDR3 is CASSQGQLLIYGYTF. The CDR3 bases are TGTGCCAGCAGCCAGGGACAGCTTCTAATATATGGCTACACCTTC.

The chain couples TRBV5-4 to TRBJ2-2; possibly TRBD2 for D (7 bases). This CDR3 has 15 amino acids. The V gene lost 8 bases and the J gene lost 3 bases, with 17 bases spanning the gap. Germline CDR1 SGHNT, CDR2 YYREEE (reference sequence). CDR3 loop: CASSRGGGDTGELFF. The CDR3 coding sequence is TGTGCCAGTAGCCGTGGGGGGGGCGACACCGGGGAGCTGTTTTTT.

The chain is built from TRBV19 and TRBJ2-1; 10 bases line up with TRBD2. V was clipped by 7 bases and J by 7 bases; unmatched bases: 10. The CDR3 runs 15 residues. Germline assignment: CDR1 LNHDA and CDR2 SQIVND (reference sequence). This chain's CDR3 is CASNNEREGKNEQFF. In DNA, the CDR3 is TGTGCCAGTAACAATGAGCGGGAGGGTAAGAATGAGCAGTTCTTC.